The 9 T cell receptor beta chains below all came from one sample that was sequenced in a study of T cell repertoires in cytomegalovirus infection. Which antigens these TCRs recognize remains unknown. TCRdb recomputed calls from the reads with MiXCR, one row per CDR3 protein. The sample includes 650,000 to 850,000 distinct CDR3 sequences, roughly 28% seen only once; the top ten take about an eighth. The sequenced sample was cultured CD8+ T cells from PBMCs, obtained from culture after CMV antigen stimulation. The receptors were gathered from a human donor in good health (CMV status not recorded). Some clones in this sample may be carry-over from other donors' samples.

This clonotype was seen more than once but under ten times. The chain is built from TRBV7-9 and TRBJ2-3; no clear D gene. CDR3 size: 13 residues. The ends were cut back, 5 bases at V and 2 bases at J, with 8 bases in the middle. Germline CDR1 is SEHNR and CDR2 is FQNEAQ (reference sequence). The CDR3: CASSPALTDTQYF. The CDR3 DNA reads TGTGCCAGCAGCCCGGCCCTCACAGATACGCAGTATTTT.

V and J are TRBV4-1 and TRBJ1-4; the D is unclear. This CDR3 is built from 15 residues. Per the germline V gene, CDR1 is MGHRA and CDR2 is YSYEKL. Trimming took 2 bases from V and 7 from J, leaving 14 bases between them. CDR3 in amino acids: CASSQPGLRGEKLFF. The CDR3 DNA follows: TGCGCCAGCAGCCAACCCGGGCTACGTGGTGAAAAACTGTTTTTT.

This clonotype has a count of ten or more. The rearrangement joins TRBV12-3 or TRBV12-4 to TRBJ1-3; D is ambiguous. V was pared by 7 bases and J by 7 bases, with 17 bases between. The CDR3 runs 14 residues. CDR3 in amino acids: CASTKGEKRNTIYF. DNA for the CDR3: TGTGCCAGCACCAAAGGAGAGAAGCGTAACACCATATATTTT.

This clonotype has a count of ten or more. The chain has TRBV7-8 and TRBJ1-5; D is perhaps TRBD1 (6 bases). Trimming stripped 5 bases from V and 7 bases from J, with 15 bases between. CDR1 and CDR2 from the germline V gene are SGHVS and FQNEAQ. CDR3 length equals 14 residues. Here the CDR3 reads CASSQGRGGQPQHF. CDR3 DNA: TGTGCCAGCAGCCAGGGGAGGGGTGGACAGCCCCAGCATTTT.

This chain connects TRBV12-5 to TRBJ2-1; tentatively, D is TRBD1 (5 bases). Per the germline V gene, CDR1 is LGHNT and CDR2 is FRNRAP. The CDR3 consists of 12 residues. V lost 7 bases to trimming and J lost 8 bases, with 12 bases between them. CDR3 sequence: CASAPDSHEQFF. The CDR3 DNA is TGTGCTAGTGCCCCCGACAGCCATGAGCAGTTCTTC.

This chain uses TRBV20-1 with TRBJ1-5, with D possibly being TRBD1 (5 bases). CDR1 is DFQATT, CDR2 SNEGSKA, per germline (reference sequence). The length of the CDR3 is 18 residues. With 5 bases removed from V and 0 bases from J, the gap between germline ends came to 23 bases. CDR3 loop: CSAPARDYGPYSNQPQHF. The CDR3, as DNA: TGCAGTGCTCCCGCTCGGGACTACGGCCCTTATAGCAATCAGCCCCAGCATTTT.

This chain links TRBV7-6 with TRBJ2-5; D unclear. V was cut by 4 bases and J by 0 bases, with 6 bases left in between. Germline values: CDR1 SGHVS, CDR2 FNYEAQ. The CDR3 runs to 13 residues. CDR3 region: CASSSSHQETQYF. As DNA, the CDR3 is TGTGCCAGCAGCTCATCCCACCAAGAGACCCAGTACTTC.

The CDR3 coding sequence is TGTGCCAGCAGCCCACCCGACAGCCTCTACTCCTACAATGAGCAGTTCTTC. Amino acids: CASSPPDSLYSYNEQFF. The J gene is TRBJ2-1, the V gene TRBV6-5, with D possibly matching TRBD1 (5 bases). The germline V gene has CDR1 MNHEY and CDR2 SVGAGI. The CDR3 sequence is 17 residues long. V was shortened by 6 bases and J by 0 bases, with 18 bases between the two germline ends.

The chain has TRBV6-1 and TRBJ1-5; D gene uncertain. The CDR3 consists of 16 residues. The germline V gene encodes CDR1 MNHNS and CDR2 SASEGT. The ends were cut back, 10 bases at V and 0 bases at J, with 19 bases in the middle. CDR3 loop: CATHPEVSYSNQPQHF. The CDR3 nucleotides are TGTGCCACCCACCCCGAAGTTTCCTATAGCAATCAGCCCCAGCATTTT.